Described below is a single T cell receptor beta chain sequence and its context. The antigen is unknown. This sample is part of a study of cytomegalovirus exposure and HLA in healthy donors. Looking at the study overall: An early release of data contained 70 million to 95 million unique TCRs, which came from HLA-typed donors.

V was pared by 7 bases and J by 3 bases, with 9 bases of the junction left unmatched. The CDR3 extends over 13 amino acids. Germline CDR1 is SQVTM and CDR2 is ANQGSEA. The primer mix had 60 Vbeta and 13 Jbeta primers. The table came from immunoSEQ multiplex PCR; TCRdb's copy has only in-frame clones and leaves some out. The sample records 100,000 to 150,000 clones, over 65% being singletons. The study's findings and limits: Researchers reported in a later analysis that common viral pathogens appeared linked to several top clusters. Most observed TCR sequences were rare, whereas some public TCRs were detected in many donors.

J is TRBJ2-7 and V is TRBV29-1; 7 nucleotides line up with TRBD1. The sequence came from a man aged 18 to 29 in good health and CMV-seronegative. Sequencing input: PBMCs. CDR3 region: CSALYRDSYEQYF. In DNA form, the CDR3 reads TGCAGCGCCCTCTACCGGGACAGCTACGAGCAGTACTTC.